This TCR beta chain came from a study of CD8 T cells in Susac syndrome. Isolation of CD8+ and CD4+ T cells was performed negatively, whereas enrichment of TEMRA cells was done by FACS. Trimming shortened V by 6 bases and J by 7 bases, and 9 bases separated the two germline ends. There are 11 residues in the CDR3. RNA, at about 0.45 to 1 ug, was reverse transcribed with random hexamers. Multiplex PCR with immunoSEQ amplified the TCR beta CDR3 across 54 Vbeta and 13 Jbeta. TCRdb analysed the immunoSEQ multiplex PCR reads with MiXCR anew, one entry per CDR3 protein. The sample yields some 190,000 distinct CDR3 sequences, approximately 94% seen once.

The sequencing input was CD4+ T cells from PBMCs. The V gene is TRBV12-3 or TRBV12-4, the J gene TRBJ2-5; D is undetermined. This receptor was taken from a human donor in good health. The chain's CDR3 is CASSTGGTQYF. CDR3 bases: TGTGCCAGCAGCACGGGCGGGACCCAGTACTTC.